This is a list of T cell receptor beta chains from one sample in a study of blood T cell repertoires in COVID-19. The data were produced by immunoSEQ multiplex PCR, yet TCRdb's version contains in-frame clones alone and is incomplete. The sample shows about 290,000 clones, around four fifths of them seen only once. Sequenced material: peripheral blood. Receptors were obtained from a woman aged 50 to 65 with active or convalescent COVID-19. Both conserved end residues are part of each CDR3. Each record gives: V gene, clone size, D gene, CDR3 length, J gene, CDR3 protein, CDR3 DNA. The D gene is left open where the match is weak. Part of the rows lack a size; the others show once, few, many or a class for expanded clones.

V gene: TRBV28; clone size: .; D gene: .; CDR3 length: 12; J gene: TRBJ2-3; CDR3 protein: CASSLRGITQYF; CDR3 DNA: TGTGCCAGCAGTTTACGCGGGATCACGCAGTATTTT
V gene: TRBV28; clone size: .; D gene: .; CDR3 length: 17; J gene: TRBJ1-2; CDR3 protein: CASTPGLRPNFFYGYTF; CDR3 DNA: TGTGCCAGCACCCCGGGACTCCGACCCAACTTTTTCTATGGCTACACCTTC
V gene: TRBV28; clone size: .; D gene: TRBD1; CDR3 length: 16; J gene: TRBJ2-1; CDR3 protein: CASRSRGTDRNNEQFF; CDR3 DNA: TGTGCCAGCAGATCCCGGGGCACGGACAGGAACAATGAGCAGTTCTTC
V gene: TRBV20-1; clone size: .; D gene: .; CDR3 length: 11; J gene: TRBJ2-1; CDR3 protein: CSARAKNEQFF; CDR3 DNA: TGCAGTGCTAGAGCCAAAAATGAGCAGTTCTTC
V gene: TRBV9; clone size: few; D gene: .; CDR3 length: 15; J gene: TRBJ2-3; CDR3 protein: CASSVVGQSTDTQYF; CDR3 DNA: TGTGCCAGCAGCGTAGTCGGACAGAGCACAGATACGCAGTATTTT
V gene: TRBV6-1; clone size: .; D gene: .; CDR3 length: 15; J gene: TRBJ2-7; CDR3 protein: CASSEARRGRYEQYF; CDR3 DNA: TGTGCCAGCAGTGAAGCGCGGAGGGGCCGGTACGAGCAGTACTTC
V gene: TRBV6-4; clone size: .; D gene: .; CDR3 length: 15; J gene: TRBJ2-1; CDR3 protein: CASSDSHRYPPEQFF; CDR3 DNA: TGTGCCAGCAGTGACTCGCACAGGTACCCCCCTGAGCAGTTCTTC
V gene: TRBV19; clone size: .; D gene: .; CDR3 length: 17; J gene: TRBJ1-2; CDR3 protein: CASSVRLRDTPNYGYTF; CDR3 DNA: TGTGCCAGTAGTGTCCGTCTCCGGGACACCCCTAACTATGGCTACACCTTC
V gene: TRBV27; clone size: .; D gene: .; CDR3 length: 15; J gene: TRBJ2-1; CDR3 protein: CASTLTGGAYNEQFF; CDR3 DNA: TGTGCCAGCACCCTCACAGGGGGGGCCTACAATGAGCAGTTCTTC
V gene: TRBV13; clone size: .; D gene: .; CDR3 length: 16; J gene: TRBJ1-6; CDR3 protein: CASSMTASSYNSPLHF; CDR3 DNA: TGTGCCAGCAGCATGACGGCTAGCTCCTATAATTCACCCCTCCACTTT
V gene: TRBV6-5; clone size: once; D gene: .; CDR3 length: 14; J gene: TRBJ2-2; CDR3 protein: CASSYGANTGELFF; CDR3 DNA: TGTGCCAGCAGTTATGGAGCAAACACCGGGGAGCTGTTTTTT
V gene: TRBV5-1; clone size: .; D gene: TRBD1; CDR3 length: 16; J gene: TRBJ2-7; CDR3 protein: CASQQTSGTGIDEQYF; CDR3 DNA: TGCGCCAGCCAACAAACCTCCGGGACAGGGATTGACGAGCAGTACTTC
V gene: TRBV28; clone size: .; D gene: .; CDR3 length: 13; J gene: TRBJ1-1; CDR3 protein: CASSLAAPTEAFF; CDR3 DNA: TGTGCCAGCAGTTTGGCGGCGCCGACTGAAGCTTTCTTT
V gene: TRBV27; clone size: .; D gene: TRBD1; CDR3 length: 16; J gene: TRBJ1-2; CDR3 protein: CASSPTGFGLAGGYTF; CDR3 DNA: TGTGCCAGCAGCCCGACAGGGTTCGGACTAGCCGGAGGCTACACCTTC
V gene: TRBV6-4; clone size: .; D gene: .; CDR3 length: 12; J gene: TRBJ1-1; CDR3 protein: CASITVNTEAFF; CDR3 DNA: TGTGCCAGCATTACGGTAAACACTGAAGCTTTCTTT
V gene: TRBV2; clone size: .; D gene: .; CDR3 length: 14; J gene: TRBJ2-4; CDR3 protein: CASSQTLAKNIQYF; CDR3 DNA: TGTGCCAGCAGCCAGACACTAGCCAAAAACATTCAGTACTTC
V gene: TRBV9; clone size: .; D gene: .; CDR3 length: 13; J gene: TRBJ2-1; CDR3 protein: CASSVGGGTEQFF; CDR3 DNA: TGTGCCAGCAGCGTAGGTGGCGGGACGGAGCAGTTCTTC
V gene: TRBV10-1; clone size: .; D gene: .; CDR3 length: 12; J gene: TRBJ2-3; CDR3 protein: CATSDSGDTQYF; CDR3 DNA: TGCGCCACTAGCGATTCGGGTGATACGCAGTATTTT
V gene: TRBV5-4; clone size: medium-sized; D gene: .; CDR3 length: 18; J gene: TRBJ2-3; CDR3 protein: CASSLDGQAGFSTDTQYF; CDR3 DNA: TGTGCCAGCAGCTTGGATGGACAAGCCGGTTTCTCCACAGATACGCAGTATTTT
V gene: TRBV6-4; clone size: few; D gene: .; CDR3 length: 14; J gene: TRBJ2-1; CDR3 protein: CASSQFYGVSEQFF; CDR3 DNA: TGTGCCAGCAGCCAGTTTTACGGGGTGTCAGAGCAGTTCTTC
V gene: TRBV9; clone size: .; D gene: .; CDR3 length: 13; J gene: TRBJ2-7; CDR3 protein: CASSVGLGTEQYF; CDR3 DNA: TGTGCCAGCAGCGTAGGGCTTGGGACAGAGCAGTACTTC
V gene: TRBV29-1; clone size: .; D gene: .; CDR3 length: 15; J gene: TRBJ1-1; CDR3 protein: CSVEDRQGMNTEAFF; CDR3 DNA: TGCAGCGTTGAAGACCGTCAGGGGATGAACACTGAAGCTTTCTTT
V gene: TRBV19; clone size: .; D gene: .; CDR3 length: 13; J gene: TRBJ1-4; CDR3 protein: CASSLPGNEKLFF; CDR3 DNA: TGTGCCAGTAGCCTACCGGGGAATGAAAAACTGTTTTTT
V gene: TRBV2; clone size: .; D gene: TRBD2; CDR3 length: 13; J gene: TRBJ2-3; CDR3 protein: CATTSDATDTQYF; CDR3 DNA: TGTGCCACCACTAGCGATGCGACAGATACGCAGTATTTT
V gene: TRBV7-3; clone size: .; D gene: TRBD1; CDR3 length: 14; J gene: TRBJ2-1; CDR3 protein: CASSRDRVANEQFF; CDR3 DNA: TGTGCCAGCAGTCGGGACAGGGTGGCAAATGAGCAGTTCTTC
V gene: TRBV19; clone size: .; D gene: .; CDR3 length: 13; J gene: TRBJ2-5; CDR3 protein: CASSIALQETQYF; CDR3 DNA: TGTGCCAGTAGTATAGCTCTACAAGAGACCCAGTACTTC
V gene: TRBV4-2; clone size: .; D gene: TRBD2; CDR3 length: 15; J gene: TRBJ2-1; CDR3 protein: CASSQAAGADNEQFF; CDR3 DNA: TGTGCCAGCAGCCAAGCAGCGGGGGCAGACAATGAGCAGTTCTTC
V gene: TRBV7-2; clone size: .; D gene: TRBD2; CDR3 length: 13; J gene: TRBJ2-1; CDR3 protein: CASSTRTREEQFF; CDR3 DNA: TGTGCCAGCAGCACTCGGACTAGGGAGGAGCAGTTCTTC
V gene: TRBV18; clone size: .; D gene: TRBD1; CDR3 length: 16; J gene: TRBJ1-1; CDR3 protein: CASSPRTGYMNTEAFF; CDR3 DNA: TGTGCCAGCTCACCGCGGACAGGGTATATGAACACTGAAGCTTTCTTT
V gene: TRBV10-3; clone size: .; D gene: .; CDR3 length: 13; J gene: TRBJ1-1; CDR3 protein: CATAGGTNTEAFF; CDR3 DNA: TGTGCCACCGCGGGGGGGACCAACACTGAAGCTTTCTTT
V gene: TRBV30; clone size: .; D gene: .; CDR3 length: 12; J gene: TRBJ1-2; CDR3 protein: CAWSGIINGYTF; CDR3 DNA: TGTGCCTGGAGCGGGATCATCAATGGCTACACCTTC
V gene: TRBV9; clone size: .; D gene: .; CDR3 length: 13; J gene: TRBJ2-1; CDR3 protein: CASSRLLNNEQFF; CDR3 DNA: TGTGCCAGCAGCCGACTCTTGAACAATGAGCAGTTCTTC
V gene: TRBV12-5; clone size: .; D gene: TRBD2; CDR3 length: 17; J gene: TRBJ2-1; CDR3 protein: CASGLVTSGAYPSEQFF; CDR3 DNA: TGTGCTAGTGGTTTGGTCACTAGCGGGGCCTACCCTTCTGAGCAGTTCTTC
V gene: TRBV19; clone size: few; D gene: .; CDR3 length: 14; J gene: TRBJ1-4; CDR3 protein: CASSALGDTEKLFF; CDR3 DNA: TGTGCCAGTAGCGCCTTGGGGGACACTGAAAAACTGTTTTTT